The 22 T cell receptor beta chains in this list originate from one sample, sequenced in a study of blood T cell repertoires in COVID-19. TCRdb keeps only in-frame clones here, not all; method: immunoSEQ multiplex PCR. The sample has about 160,000 clones; over 75% are singletons. The sequencing input was PBMCs or T cells enriched from blood (not recorded which). The receptors come from a woman between 50 and 59 years old who had recovered from COVID-19.

CDR3 coding DNA: TGTGCCTGGAGTGTAGGGGCACACAATAGCAATCAGCCCCAGCATTTT. Protein: CAWSVGAHNSNQPQHF. The chain is built from TRBV30 and TRBJ1-5, with a tentative D call TRBD1 (5 bases). Trimming stripped 0 bases from V and 0 bases from J, with 12 bases between. The CDR3 length is 16 residues. The V gene's germline CDR1 is GTSNPN and CDR2 SVGIG (reference sequence).

The chain joins TRBV7-2 to TRBJ2-5; 7 bases fit TRBD1. The germline V gene has CDR1 SGHTA and CDR2 FQGNSA. This CDR3 region has 19 residues. Trimming cost V 5 bases and J 4 bases; bases outside gene matches: 22. CDR3 in DNA: TGTGCCAGCAGCCAAACAGGGGACCAGTGGACTGTGACAAGAGAGACCCAGTACTTC. Encoded protein: CASSQTGDQWTVTRETQYF.

The chain links TRBV7-2 to TRBJ1-6, with TRBD1 as a possible D gene (5 bases). The CDR3 runs to 15 residues. Germline CDR1 and CDR2: SGHTA and FQGNSA. Trimming shortened V by 1 base and J by 5 bases, and 9 bases separated the two germline ends. This chain's CDR3 is CASSLVDKDNSPLHF. CDR3 bases: TGTGCCAGCAGCTTAGTGGACAAGGATAATTCACCCCTCCACTTT.

CDR3 sequence reads: CASSPNIAGLYNEQFF. For the CDR3, the DNA is TGTGCCAGCAGCCCGAACATAGCGGGGCTCTACAATGAGCAGTTCTTC. J is TRBJ2-1 and V is TRBV11-3, with 8 bases that match TRBD2. V lost 5 bases to trimming and J lost 3 bases; unmatched junction nucleotides: 9. This CDR3 region has 16 residues. Germline values: CDR1 SGHNT, CDR2 YENEEA.

This chain connects TRBV5-5 to TRBJ1-2, with D maybe TRBD1 (5 bases). V was shortened by 4 bases and J by 0 bases, with 13 bases between the two germline ends. The CDR3 runs to 15 residues. Germline lookup yields CDR1 SGHKS and CDR2 YYEKEE (reference sequence). CDR3 nucleotide sequence: TGTGCCAGCAGCGCGACAGAGTTAGCTAACTATGGCTACACCTTC. Encoded protein: CASSATELANYGYTF.

V and J are TRBV27 and TRBJ2-7, with 10 positions matching TRBD1. CDR3 size: 15 residues. The V segment lost 5 bases and the J segment 3 bases; nucleotides outside the gene matches: 7. Per germline, CDR1 MNHEY and CDR2 SMNVEV (reference sequence). CDR3 protein: CASSLGTGDRYEQYF. The CDR3 region has the DNA TGTGCCAGCAGTCTAGGGACAGGGGACCGCTACGAGCAGTACTTC.

The V call is TRBV18, the J call TRBJ1-4; D might be TRBD1 (6 bases). CDR1 and CDR2 from the germline V gene are KGHSH and LQKENI. There are 15 residues in the CDR3. Trimming shortened V by 4 bases and J by 5 bases, and 14 bases separated the two germline ends. The CDR3 coding sequence is TGTGCCAGCTCACTTTACAGGGCAGGGAATGAAAAACTGTTTTTT. It specifies CASSLYRAGNEKLFF.

CDR3 protein: CASSTQGGNTEAFF. The CDR3 nucleotides read TGTGCCAGCAGCACCCAAGGGGGGAACACTGAAGCTTTCTTT. V usage is TRBV6-5 and J usage is TRBJ1-1; maybe TRBD1 (6 bases). V dropped 6 bases and J dropped 1 base, with 12 bases sitting between them. Germline CDR1 and CDR2: MNHEY and SVGAGI. There are 14 residues in the CDR3.

The gene calls are TRBV6-6 and TRBJ1-2; 7 bases fit TRBD1. V shed 8 bases, J shed 2 bases, and the junction held 8 bases outside the gene matches. CDR1 is MNHNY, CDR2 SVGAGI, per germline (reference sequence). The CDR3 runs 14 residues. The CDR3 nucleotides are TGTGCCAGCGGTGGACAGGACCTCAACTATGGCTACACCTTC. This encodes CASGGQDLNYGYTF.

V is TRBV24-1 and J is TRBJ1-5, with D hard to call. Germline V gene lookup returns CDR1 KGHDR and CDR2 SFDVKD. V was clipped by 3 bases and J by 4 bases, with 9 bases between them. This CDR3 has 14 residues. The CDR3 DNA follows: TGTGCCACCAGTGATGACCACGGGAATCAGCCCCAGCATTTT. Its translation: CATSDDHGNQPQHF.

V gene TRBV18 combines with J gene TRBJ1-2, with D possibly being TRBD1 (6 bases). V lost 5 bases and J 4 bases, leaving 20 bases between the germline ends. Germline V gene lookup returns CDR1 KGHSH and CDR2 LQKENI. There are 16 residues in the CDR3. CDR3 protein: CASSASMTDRLYGYTF. The CDR3 region has the DNA TGTGCCAGCTCAGCCTCGATGACTGACAGGCTCTATGGCTACACCTTC.

This chain connects TRBV30 to TRBJ1-1; weak D call: TRBD1 (5 bases). The CDR3 spans 12 residues. V lost 7 bases and J 1 base, leaving 10 bases between the germline ends. Germline V gene data show CDR1 as GTSNPN and CDR2 as SVGIG (reference sequence). The CDR3 loop reads CASLQENTEAFF. In DNA form, the CDR3 reads TGTGCCTCGCTACAGGAGAACACTGAAGCTTTCTTT. Full variable domain (missing parts from reference TRBV30 and TRBJ1-1): SQTIHQWPATLVQPVGSPLSLECTVEGTSNPNLYWYRQAAGRGLQLLFYSVGIGQISSEVPQNLSASRPQDRQFILSSKKLLLSDSGFYLCASLQENTEAFFGQGTRLTVV.

The chain couples TRBV14 to TRBJ1-1; possible D gene TRBD1, 5 bases. The CDR3 is 13 amino acids. The germline V gene has CDR1 SGHDN and CDR2 FVKESK. Trimming took off 4 bases at V and 4 bases at J, with 10 bases between the two ends. CDR3 amino acids: CASSRGGGTEAFF. As DNA, the CDR3 is TGTGCCAGCAGCCGCGGGGGGGGCACTGAAGCTTTCTTT.

The chain is built from TRBV4-3 and TRBJ1-2; D perhaps matches TRBD1 (5 bases). The V gene's germline CDR1 is LGHNA and CDR2 YSLEER. The CDR3 contains 18 residues. V shed 0 bases and J shed 5 bases, with 22 bases lying between them. The CDR3 nucleotides read TGCGCCAGCAGCCAAGAATCATTGTCAGGGCCCGGAAAATATGGCTACACCTTC. Protein product: CASSQESLSGPGKYGYTF.

The chain is built from TRBV11-3 and TRBJ2-7, with 8 bases identical to TRBD1. The CDR3 length is 15 residues. V lost 5 bases, J lost 4 bases, and 10 bases stayed unmatched. Germline loops: CDR1 SGHNT, CDR2 YENEEA. CDR3 sequence reads: CASSPAGGGRYEQYF. The CDR3 region has the DNA TGTGCCAGCAGCCCCGCAGGGGGCGGAAGGTACGAGCAGTACTTC. The variable domain in full, completed from reference TRBV11-3 and TRBJ2-7, reads EAGVVQSPRYKIIEKKQPVAFWCNPISGHNTLYWYLQNLGQGPELLIRYENEEAVDDSQLPKDRFSAERLKGVDSTLKIQPAELGDSAVYLCASSPAGGGRYEQYFGPGTRLTVT.

This clone appeared a single time. The genes are TRBV12-5 and TRBJ2-3, with 7 bases identical to TRBD1. With V trimmed by 5 bases and J by 2 bases, 7 bases remained unmatched. Germline CDR1 is LGHNT and CDR2 is FRNRAP. This CDR3 is 15 amino acids long. For the CDR3, the DNA is TGTGCTAGTGGTCCGACAGGGATATACACAGATACGCAGTATTTT. It translates to CASGPTGIYTDTQYF.

This chain links TRBV24-1 with TRBJ2-3, with D perhaps matching TRBD2 (6 bases). Germline V gene lookup returns CDR1 KGHDR and CDR2 SFDVKD. The CDR3 loop spans 16 amino acids. Deletions cut 3 bases from V and 4 bases from J, with 16 bases between. The CDR3 bases are TGTGCCACCAGTGATAGGGGACGGGGGATGGCAGATACGCAGTATTTT. It translates to CATSDRGRGMADTQYF.

The gene calls are TRBV19 and TRBJ2-2; 10 bases match TRBD1. The V and J ends lost 6 bases and 3 bases, in that order; junction bases with no gene match: 4. Germline values: CDR1 LNHDA, CDR2 SQIVND (reference sequence). The length of the CDR3 is 15 residues. The CDR3: CASRRGQGYTGELFF. As DNA, the CDR3 is TGTGCCAGTAGAAGGGGACAGGGGTACACCGGGGAGCTGTTTTTT.

V usage is TRBV11-3 and J usage is TRBJ2-3; no firm D call. The length of the CDR3 is 16 residues. Germline V lookup: CDR1 SGHNT, CDR2 YENEEA. Trimming removed 11 bases at V and 2 bases at J, with 23 bases between. In DNA, the CDR3 is TGTGCCCGCACAACTATAGTGGCGATCCCCACAGATACGCAGTATTTT. Translating it yields CARTTIVAIPTDTQYF.

The chain links TRBV18 to TRBJ2-4; TRBD1 matches at 8 bases. Germline V CDR1 and CDR2: KGHSH, LQKENI. The ends lost 3 bases at V and 0 bases at J; junction bases unmatched: 1. This CDR3 is built from 15 residues. CDR3 in amino acids: CASSPQGAAKNIQYF. CDR3 in DNA: TGTGCCAGCTCACCCCAGGGGGCAGCCAAAAACATTCAGTACTTC.

The chain recombines TRBV9 with TRBJ2-3, with 9 nucleotides matching TRBD2. V lost 0 bases, J lost 1 base, and 6 bases stayed unmatched. The CDR3 has 17 residues. Germline CDR1 reads SGDLS; CDR2 reads YYNGEE. CDR3 sequence reads: CASSVGSGGRGTDTQYF. CDR3 DNA sequence: TGTGCCAGCAGCGTAGGGAGCGGGGGGCGTGGCACAGATACGCAGTATTTT.

This clone occurred a few times. The chain is built from TRBV18 and TRBJ2-2; D not certain. The CDR3 has 14 amino acids. Germline CDR1 reads KGHSH; CDR2 reads LQKENI. V shed 2 bases and J shed 2 bases, with 6 bases lying between them. DNA for the CDR3: TGTGCCAGCTCACCAGCCACTAACACCGGGGAGCTGTTTTTT. Translating gives CASSPATNTGELFF.